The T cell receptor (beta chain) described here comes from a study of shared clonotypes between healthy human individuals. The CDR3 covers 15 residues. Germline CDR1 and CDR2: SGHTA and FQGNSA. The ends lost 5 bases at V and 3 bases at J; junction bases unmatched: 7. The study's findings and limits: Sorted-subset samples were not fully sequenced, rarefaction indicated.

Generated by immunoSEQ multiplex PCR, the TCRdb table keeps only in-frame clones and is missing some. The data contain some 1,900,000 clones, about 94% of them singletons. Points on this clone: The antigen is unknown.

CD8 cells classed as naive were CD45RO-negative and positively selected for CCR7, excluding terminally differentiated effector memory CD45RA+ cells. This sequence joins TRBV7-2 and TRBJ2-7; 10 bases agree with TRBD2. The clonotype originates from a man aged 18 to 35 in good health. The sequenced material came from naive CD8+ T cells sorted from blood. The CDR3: CASSLLAGANYEQYF. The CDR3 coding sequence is TGTGCCAGCAGCCTGCTAGCGGGAGCCAACTACGAGCAGTACTTC.